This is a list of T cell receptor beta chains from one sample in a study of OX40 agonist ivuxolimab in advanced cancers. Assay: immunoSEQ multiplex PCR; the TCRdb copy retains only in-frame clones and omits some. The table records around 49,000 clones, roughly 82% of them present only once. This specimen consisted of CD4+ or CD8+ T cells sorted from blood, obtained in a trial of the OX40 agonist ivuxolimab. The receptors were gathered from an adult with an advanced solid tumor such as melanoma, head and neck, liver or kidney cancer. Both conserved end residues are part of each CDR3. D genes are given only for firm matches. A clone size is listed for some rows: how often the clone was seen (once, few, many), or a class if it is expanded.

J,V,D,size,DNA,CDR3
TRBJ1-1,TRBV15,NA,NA,TGTGCCACCAGCAGAATCGGAGACACTGAAGCTTTCTTT,CATSRIGDTEAFF
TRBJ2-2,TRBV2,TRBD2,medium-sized,TGTGCCAGCAGTGACCCTAGCGGGGAGAACACCGGGGAGCTGTTTTTT,CASSDPSGENTGELFF
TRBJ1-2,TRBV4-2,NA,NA,TGTGCCAGCAGCTTAGTCGAAGTTAGCTATGGCTACACCTTC,CASSLVEVSYGYTF
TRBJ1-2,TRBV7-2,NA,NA,TGTGCCAGCAGCTTAGTGGGGGAAGGCGGCTACACCTTC,CASSLVGEGGYTF
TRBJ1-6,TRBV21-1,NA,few,TGTGCCAGCACCGACATTCATTCACCCCTCCACTTT,CASTDIHSPLHF
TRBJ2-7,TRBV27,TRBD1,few,TGTGCCAGCAGTCTCACCCCCGGGACAGGGATCTACGAGCAGTACTTC,CASSLTPGTGIYEQYF
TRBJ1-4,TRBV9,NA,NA,TGTGCCAGCAGCGCCGAAGCCCGCGGGGCTAATGAAAAACTGTTTTTT,CASSAEARGANEKLFF
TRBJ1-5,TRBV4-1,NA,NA,TGCGCCAGCAGCCTCAATAGCGGGAGCAATCAGCCCCAGCATTTT,CASSLNSGSNQPQHF
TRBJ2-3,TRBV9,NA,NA,TGTGCCAGCAGCGTAGGGGTTTCGGCAGATACGCAGTATTTT,CASSVGVSADTQYF
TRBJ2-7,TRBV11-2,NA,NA,TGTGCCAGCAGCGCCGGTGGTTACGAGCAGTACTTC,CASSAGGYEQYF
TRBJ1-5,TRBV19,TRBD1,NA,TGTGCCAGTAGTAACTACAGGGGGCAGCCCCAGCATTTT,CASSNYRGQPQHF
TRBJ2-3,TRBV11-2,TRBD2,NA,TGTGCCAGCAGCTTAGGCGCGGGGGCAGATACGCAGTATTTT,CASSLGAGADTQYF
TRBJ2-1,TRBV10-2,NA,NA,TGCGCCAGCAGTGAGTCAGTTGCGGCGTACAATGAGCAGTTCTTC,CASSESVAAYNEQFF
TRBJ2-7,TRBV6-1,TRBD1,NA,TGTGCCAGCAGCCAAGGACAGGGGCCCTCCTACGAGCAGTACTTC,CASSQGQGPSYEQYF
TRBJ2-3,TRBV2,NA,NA,TGTGCCAGCAGTGAAGATCTAGCGAGGACAGATACGCAGTATTTT,CASSEDLARTDTQYF
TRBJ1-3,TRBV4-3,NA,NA,TGCGCCAGCAGCCAGGGGGTTGGCTCTGGAAACACCATATATTTT,CASSQGVGSGNTIYF
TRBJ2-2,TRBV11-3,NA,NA,TGTGCCAGCAGCTCGTGGAAGGGCGGGGAGGATACCGGGGAGCTGTTTTTT,CASSSWKGGEDTGELFF
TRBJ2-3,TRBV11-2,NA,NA,TGTGCCAGCAGTCGCTGGTCTAAGGCGCAGTATTTT,CASSRWSKAQYF
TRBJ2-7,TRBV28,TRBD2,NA,TGTGCCAGCAGTCCCCGGCTAGCGGGAGGCTACGAGCAGTACTTC,CASSPRLAGGYEQYF
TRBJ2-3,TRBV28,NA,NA,TGTGCCAGCAGTTTATTGCTCTTATCTAGCACAGATACGCAGTATTTT,CASSLLLLSSTDTQYF
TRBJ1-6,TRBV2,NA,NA,TGTGCCAGCGGACCGGGACCCAATTCACCCCTCCACTTT,CASGPGPNSPLHF
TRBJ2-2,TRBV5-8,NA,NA,TGTGCCAGCAGCCGAAGCCCCGACAGTTTGAACACCGGGGAGCTGTTTTTT,CASSRSPDSLNTGELFF
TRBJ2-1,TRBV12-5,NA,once,TGTGCTACTGGTTTGGGTAGCCTAGATGAGCAGTTCTTC,CATGLGSLDEQFF
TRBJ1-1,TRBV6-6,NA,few,TGTGCCAGCAGTTACTCAAGTACTGAAGCTTTCTTT,CASSYSSTEAFF
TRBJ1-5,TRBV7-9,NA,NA,TGTGCCAGCAGCTTAGGTGTAGTTTTCAATCAGCCCCAGCATTTT,CASSLGVVFNQPQHF
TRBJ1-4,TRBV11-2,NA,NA,TGTGCCAGCAGCCTACCCACGGGGGAAAAACTGTTTTTT,CASSLPTGEKLFF
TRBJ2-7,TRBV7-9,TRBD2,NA,TGTGCCAGCAGTGTAGCGGGATTCTACGAGCAGTACTTC,CASSVAGFYEQYF
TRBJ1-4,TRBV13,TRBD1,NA,TGTGCCAGCAGCGCCTGGACAGGGGGTGAAAAACTGTTTTTT,CASSAWTGGEKLFF
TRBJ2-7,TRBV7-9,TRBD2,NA,TGTGCCAGCAGCGCCGTGAGCGGGAGCTCCTACGAGCAGTACTTC,CASSAVSGSSYEQYF
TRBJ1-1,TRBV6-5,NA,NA,TGTGCCAGCGGTAATGACGGCCTTAACACTGAAGCTTTCTTT,CASGNDGLNTEAFF
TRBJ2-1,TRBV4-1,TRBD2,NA,TGCGCCAGCAGCCAACCCGCGGGAGGGGACAATGAGCAGTTCTTC,CASSQPAGGDNEQFF